A selection of T cell receptor beta chains follows, all from one sample in a study of blood T cell repertoires in COVID-19. Assay used: immunoSEQ multiplex PCR; TCRdb lists only in-frame clones, some missing. Here the sample spans under 250,000 clones, approximately 78% being singletons. The specimen sequenced was peripheral blood. These receptors came from a woman in her 70s with COVID-19, enrolled during active disease. Both conserved end residues are part of each CDR3. D genes are given only for firm matches. Where a row states a size, it is once, few, many or the class of an expanded clone; other rows omit it.

TRBV7-2	TRBJ1-1	.	.	TGTGCCAGCAGCTTAGGAACAGGGATGAACACTGAAGCTTTCTTT	CASSLGTGMNTEAFF
TRBV4-3	TRBJ1-5	.	TRBD1	TGCGCCAGCAGCCAAGATTACAGGGGGAATCAGCCCCAGCATTTT	CASSQDYRGNQPQHF
TRBV28	TRBJ2-3	.	TRBD2	TGTGCCAGCAGTCCCGGGGGGACTAGCGGGATTACAGATACGCAGTATTTT	CASSPGGTSGITDTQYF
TRBV7-2	TRBJ2-1	.	TRBD2	TGTGCCAGCAGCTTTGACCCCGGGACTAGCGGGAGAAATGAGCAGTTCTTC	CASSFDPGTSGRNEQFF
TRBV5-3	TRBJ1-1	.	.	TGTGCCAGAAGCCCCCCGAAGGGGGGGCGATCCACTGAAGCTTTCTTT	CARSPPKGGRSTEAFF
TRBV14	TRBJ2-7	.	TRBD2	TGTGCCAGCAGCCAGCTAGCGGGGCTTACCTACGAGCAGTACTTC	CASSQLAGLTYEQYF
TRBV7-2	TRBJ1-2	.	.	TGTGCCAGCAGCTTAATCACCCAGGGTGGCTACACCTTC	CASSLITQGGYTF
TRBV4-1	TRBJ1-5	.	.	TGCGCCAGCAGCCAAGCGGTGTTGCGCGATAGCAATCAGCCCCAGCATTTT	CASSQAVLRDSNQPQHF
TRBV5-1	TRBJ1-3	.	TRBD1	TGCGCCAGCAGCTTGACAGGGGGCACTGGAAACACCATATATTTT	CASSLTGGTGNTIYF
TRBV15	TRBJ2-5	.	.	TGTGCCACCAGCAGACATAGGACAGAGCAAGAGACCCAGTACTTC	CATSRHRTEQETQYF
TRBV28	TRBJ1-1	.	.	TGTGCCAGCAGTACCGGGGGGGCGAACACTGAAGCTTTCTTT	CASSTGGANTEAFF
TRBV9	TRBJ1-5	.	.	TGTGCCAGCAGCGTAAATTCCGGGGGGGGTGAACCCCAGCATTTT	CASSVNSGGGEPQHF
TRBV28	TRBJ1-1	many	TRBD1	TGTGCCAGCAGCCCTGACAGGGCTGAAGCTTTCTTT	CASSPDRAEAFF
TRBV5-6	TRBJ2-3	.	.	TGTGCCAGCAGCTTGGACCGGGTAAATACGCAGTATTTT	CASSLDRVNTQYF
TRBV7-2	TRBJ2-4	.	.	TGTGCCAGCAGTCCCAGGACAGAAAACATTCAGTACTTC	CASSPRTENIQYF
TRBV28	TRBJ2-6	.	.	TGTGCCAGCATTCAAAATCTGGGACAACAGGCTGGGGCCAACGTCCTGACTTTC	CASIQNLGQQAGANVLTF
TRBV18	TRBJ2-7	few	.	TGTGCCACCTCAGGGCGGGCCCCCTACGAGCAGTACTTC	CATSGRAPYEQYF
TRBV27	TRBJ2-1	.	TRBD2	TGTGCCAGCAGTCCAGGGACTAGCGGTTACAATGAGCAGTTCTTC	CASSPGTSGYNEQFF